The present TCR beta chain was sequenced within a study of CD8+ T cells in alopecia areata (dated 2018 in TCRdb). For the wider study: The treated patients, all with moderate-to-severe alopecia areata, were enrolled in an open-label pilot trial of oral tofacitinib given at 5 to 10 mg twice daily. In humans, TCRbeta sequencing was performed on scalp tissue and on sorted CD4+ and CD8+ peripheral blood T cells from healthy controls and from patients with patchy or totalis/universalis alopecia areata. Tofacitinib-treated patients had biopsies at baseline and at 4 and 24 weeks of treatment, with a later scalp biopsy in several patients. Amplification of TCRbeta CDR3 regions was done by immunoSEQ multiplex PCR using 35 Vbeta forward primers and 13 Jbeta reverse primers. In both human patients and the C3H/HeJ mouse model, the study applied high-throughput TCRbeta sequencing to look at T cell clonal expansion in alopecia areata. RNA was extracted with the PAXgene miRNA kit for fixed scalp, the miRNeasy kit for PBMCs, and the RNeasy kit for mouse skin. For the treated patients, the SALT score, which quantifies what percentage of scalp surface area is affected, served as the measure of disease severity. Scalp clonality was compared among normal scalp (n=4), patchy alopecia areata scalp (n=8), and alopecia totalis/universalis scalp (n=8). Tofacitinib was administered for 6 to 18 months, and 6 months of follow-up off drug were then conducted to assess delayed response and recurrence. Broader findings and caveats from the paper: Lesional scalp, especially in alopecia totalis/universalis, showed higher clonality and more expanded CD8+ clones than normal scalp, suggesting antigenic drive. The treated cohort was small, with a single nonresponder, so links between baseline CD8+ expansion and response need larger studies. Scalp clonality and the number of expanded CD8+ clones among the top 100 scalp clones were significantly decreased by tofacitinib. Shared TCR sequences between patients were less evident than in mice, which may be partly attributable to HLA diversity in the patient population. Unlike mouse skin, which is dominated by gammadelta T cells, normal human skin has resident alphabeta T cells that are also sequenced, and this complicates analysis of the scalp TCR repertoire. During tofacitinib treatment, many expanded lesional clones stuck around in both scalp and blood, and this persistence may partly explain why relapse happens after treatment is stopped.

Library preparation employed the immunoSEQ multiplex PCR assay. To provide template for TCR sequencing, every sample had RNA extracted and reverse transcribed into cDNA. First-strand cDNA was synthesized with SuperScript III using a 2:1 mix of oligo-dT and random hexamers. Amplification bias was assessed with a synthetic immune receptor repertoire, and residual bias was removed computationally. From the authors' description of their analysis: Raw reads were preprocessed for error removal, and CDR3 was defined according to IMGT conventions as running from the conserved cysteine to phenylalanine. To get clonality, Shannon entropy was normalized by log2 of the number of productive unique TCRs and the result was subtracted from 1. CD4 or CD8 identity of scalp clones was inferred by cross-referencing scalp TCRbeta sequences with sorted blood CD4 and CD8 repertoires. TCRdb obtained this table from immuneACCESS and retained in-frame rearrangements with V and J assigned. These tables miss some clones; where compared with another copy, unresolved V genes account for less than half of the shortfall, and the remainder is unexplained. V, J and clone size reflect that table, while D and trimming were determined from the DNA. Within this sample are about 190,000 clones, with 60% of them counted one time only. The top ten constitute over 0.9% of the sample.

Measured from the cysteine to the phenylalanine, the CDR3 is 16 residues long. CDR3 DNA is the only sequence kept; it has 48 bases, read in frame from the first base. Trimming accounts for 5 bases at V and 2 bases at J, while the number of junction bases matched to no gene is 13. CDR1 and CDR2 are drawn from the germline V gene (reference sequence): GTSNPN, SVGIG. What this sample's time point label stands for: roughly 24 weeks on oral tofacitinib. The treatment or condition tag for this specimen amounts to: oral pan-JAK inhibitor, 5-10 mg twice daily. Lesional scalp punch biopsies and peripheral blood were obtained from alopecia areata patients. PBMCs were separated by density centrifugation and stained for CD3, CD4 and CD8, after which CD4+ and CD8+ T cells were sorted on a FACSAria. Details on this clone: No antigen is known for it. No base quality values were provided; no much bigger clone lies one nucleotide off.

This specimen consisted of CD4+ T cells sorted from blood, obtained at week 24, from a patient treated with tofacitinib. The chain is made from TRBV30 and TRBJ1-2, and TRBD1 aligns with 8 junction nucleotides. This TCR derives from a human donor with alopecia areata. The encoded CDR3 is CAWRIIPDRANYGYTF. The DNA reads TGTGCCTGGCGAATCATTCCGGACAGGGCGAACTATGGCTACACCTTC.